The 9 T cell receptor beta chains presented below share a single source sample, sequenced in a study of CD8+ T cells in alopecia areata. The sequencing template was cDNA reverse transcribed from extracted RNA. Method: immunoSEQ multiplex PCR; TCRdb's copy keeps in-frame clones and lacks some. The sample has tens of thousands of clones; 60% are singletons. Sequences were derived from CD8+ T cells sorted from blood, sampled at week 0. These receptors were collected from a human donor with alopecia areata.

This clone was observed a handful of times. The genes are TRBV7-6 and TRBJ2-7, with TRBD2 identical over 8 bases. CDR3 length: 13 residues. The V gene end was trimmed by 7 bases and the J gene end by 6 bases; junction bases not matched to a gene: 8. Germline loops: CDR1 SGHVS, CDR2 FNYEAQ. The DNA of the CDR3 is TGTGCCAGCATCCCAGGCGGGAGGACCGAGCAGTACTTC. Amino acid sequence: CASIPGGRTEQYF.

This clone was observed a handful of times. CDR3 protein: CASSLERSIDTQYF. In DNA, the CDR3 is TGTGCCAGCAGCTTGGAAAGGTCGATTGATACGCAGTATTTT. V is TRBV7-8 and J is TRBJ2-3; unclear D gene. CDR3 size: 14 residues. From germline, CDR1 is SGHVS and CDR2 FQNEAQ. The V and J ends lost 3 bases and 6 bases respectively, with 13 bases between them.

This rearrangement joins TRBV5-1 to TRBJ1-5; the match to TRBD1 covers 7 bases. The CDR3 is 14 residues long. CDR1 SGHRS and CDR2 YFSETQ come from the germline V gene. Trimming cost V 3 bases and J 4 bases; bases outside gene matches: 4. DNA for the CDR3: TGCGCCAGCAGCTGGACAGGAGGGAATCAGCCCCAGCATTTT. It codes for CASSWTGGNQPQHF.

This clone occurred a few times. A read error is likely, as this CDR3 ends without the conserved phenylalanine or tryptophan. The limits of the CDR3 on the DNA are not certain, so only TCRdb's listed CDR3 is given. The chain uses TRBV21-1 and TRBJ1-3; no check of the table's D call, TRBD1, against the DNA was made. TRBV21-1 is assigned pseudogene status. The CDR3 adds up to 10 amino acids, both ends counted. The CDR3 here is CASRGGDRAT.

The chain is built from TRBV30 and TRBJ2-1, with 8 nucleotides matching TRBD2. With 0 bases clipped from V and 8 bases from J, the junction kept 6 bases outside the gene matches. The germline V gene has CDR1 GTSNPN and CDR2 SVGIG (reference sequence). The CDR3 sequence is 14 residues long. The CDR3 sequence is CAWSVLAVEDEQFF. The CDR3 DNA reads as TGTGCCTGGAGTGTACTAGCGGTGGAGGATGAGCAGTTCTTC.

This clone was seen only once. The chain combines TRBV5-1 with TRBJ2-1; perhaps TRBD1 as D (5 bases). CDR3 size: 14 residues. CDR1 is SGHRS, CDR2 YFSETQ, per germline. V lost 0 bases and J lost 7, with 11 bases in between. The CDR3 sequence is CASSLASGRNEQFF. CDR3 nucleotide sequence: TGCGCCAGCAGCTTGGCATCAGGGCGGAATGAGCAGTTCTTC.

This clone has just one count. V usage is TRBV9 and J usage is TRBJ2-5; D unclear. CDR1 is SGDLS, CDR2 YYNGEE, per germline. Trimming removed 2 bases from V and 4 bases from J, with 12 bases in between. This CDR3 spans 14 amino acids. The CDR3 is CASSVGRGVETQYF. The CDR3 DNA sequence: TGTGCCAGCAGCGTGGGCCGAGGAGTAGAGACCCAGTACTTC.

The CDR3 coding sequence is TGTGCCGCCCCCGGGAGTAACTACAATGAGCAGTTCTTC. Its protein is CAAPGSNYNEQFF. The chain couples TRBV7-9 to TRBJ2-1, with a tentative D call TRBD2 (6 bases). Trimming took 11 bases from V and 3 from J, leaving 14 bases between them. Germline lookup yields CDR1 SEHNR and CDR2 FQNEAQ (reference sequence). The CDR3 extends over 13 amino acids.

The rearrangement joins TRBV19 to TRBJ2-5; 8 bases fit TRBD1. The germline V gene encodes CDR1 LNHDA and CDR2 SQIVND (reference sequence). Trimming at V came to 11 bases and at J to 4 bases, leaving 15 bases not matched to a gene. This CDR3 is 15 amino acids long. CDR3 sequence: CASKGVGQGRETQYF. CDR3 bases: TGTGCCTCGAAGGGTGTAGGACAGGGCAGAGAGACCCAGTACTTC.